The 32 T cell receptor beta chains listed next were all sequenced from one sample in a study of neurological immune-mediated disorders. Via MiXCR, TCRdb re-called the 5' RACE reads, giving one row per CDR3 protein. The sample lists about 74,000 distinct CDR3 sequences; approximately 5.2% were seen once. Sequenced input: PBMCs. The receptors stem from a young man with multiple sclerosis.

The table lists this clonotype with many counts. The chain joins TRBV20-1 to TRBJ1-2; 7 nucleotides agree with TRBD1. With 0 bases clipped from V and 8 bases from J, the junction kept 15 bases outside the gene matches. Germline CDR1 DFQATT, CDR2 SNEGSKA (reference sequence). This CDR3 contains 16 residues. The CDR3 reads CSARDAPRTGGGGYTF. In DNA form, the CDR3 reads TGCAGTGCTAGAGATGCCCCCAGGACAGGAGGTGGGGGCTACACCTTC.

This clonotype was observed a handful of times. This chain joins TRBV5-1 and TRBJ2-7; the D is unclear. The CDR3 loop spans 12 amino acids. Trimming stripped 0 bases from V and 6 bases from J, with 7 bases between. Germline CDR1 is SGHRS and CDR2 is YFSETQ. CDR3 sequence: CASSLAGSEQYF. CDR3 DNA sequence: TGCGCCAGCAGCTTGGCCGGTAGCGAGCAGTACTTC.

This clonotype was seen only a few times. The CDR3 here is CASRGQGLSGNTIYF. The DNA of the CDR3 is TGTGCCAGCAGGGGACAGGGACTCTCTGGAAACACCATATATTTT. The rearrangement joins TRBV2 to TRBJ1-3; 9 bases align to TRBD1. Germline CDR1 is SNHLY and CDR2 is FYNNEI. The CDR3 has 15 residues. V lost 6 bases and J lost 0; bases outside the gene matches: 3.

This clonotype has at least ten counts. V gene TRBV20-1 combines with J gene TRBJ2-2, with 10 positions matching TRBD2. V lost 3 bases to trimming and J lost 6 bases; unmatched junction nucleotides: 4. CDR3 length: 14 residues. The germline gives CDR1 DFQATT, CDR2 SNEGSKA (reference sequence). The CDR3 DNA follows: TGCAGTGCTAGGGATAGCGGGGGGTCCGGGGAGCTGTTTTTT. Translating gives CSARDSGGSGELFF.

This clonotype occurred many times. J is TRBJ1-1 and V is TRBV29-1; D is unresolved. Trimming took off 0 bases at V and 1 base at J, with 3 bases between the two ends. CDR3 size: 12 residues. Germline V lookup: CDR1 SQVTM, CDR2 ANQGSEA. In nucleotides, the CDR3 is TGCAGCGTTGAAGACTGGAACACTGAAGCTTTCTTT. Protein sequence: CSVEDWNTEAFF.

This clonotype was picked up many times. The chain joins TRBV5-1 to TRBJ2-5; D not certain. Germline V gene data show CDR1 as SGHRS and CDR2 as YFSETQ. Trimming shortened V by 0 bases and J by 2 bases, and 2 bases separated the two germline ends. This CDR3 has 12 residues. The CDR3 sequence is CASSLDQETQYF. For the CDR3, the DNA is TGCGCCAGCAGCTTGGATCAAGAGACCCAGTACTTC.

This clonotype showed up many times. V is TRBV20-1 and J is TRBJ2-1; 8 nucleotides match TRBD2. The CDR3 runs 18 residues. The V gene end was trimmed by 1 base and the J gene end by 7 bases; junction bases not matched to a gene: 18. Germline V gene data show CDR1 as DFQATT and CDR2 as SNEGSKA (reference sequence). In DNA form, the CDR3 reads TGCAGTGCTAGAGCCGGGCTGTTGGGACGGGAGGGATTGAATGAGCAGTTCTTC. Protein sequence: CSARAGLLGREGLNEQFF.

This clonotype was detected many times. The V and J genes are TRBV5-1 and TRBJ2-5, with D perhaps TRBD1 (6 bases). This CDR3 is built from 13 residues. CDR1 is SGHRS, CDR2 YFSETQ, per germline. V shed 0 bases and J shed 4 bases, with 7 bases lying between them. In nucleotides, the CDR3 is TGCGCCAGCAGCTTGGAAGGGGGAGAGACCCAGTACTTC. It yields the protein CASSLEGGETQYF.

This clonotype came up many times. The CDR3 DNA follows: TGTGCCAGCAGCTTAATAATGGTTGGTGAGGGGGATTCAGTCAACTATGGCTACACCTTC. This translates into CASSLIMVGEGDSVNYGYTF. The rearrangement joins TRBV7-3 to TRBJ1-2; TRBD1 is a possible D gene (6 bases). Trimming shortened V by 1 base and J by 2 bases, and 26 bases separated the two germline ends. The CDR3 runs to 20 residues. From germline, CDR1 is SGHTA and CDR2 FQGTGA.

This clonotype was seen repeatedly, ten times or more. The chain recombines TRBV7-2 with TRBJ2-1, with D perhaps TRBD1 or TRBD2 (5 bases each). The V end was cut by 5 bases, the J end by 3 bases, with 11 bases between. The CDR3 has 14 residues. CDR1 SGHTA and CDR2 FQGNSA come from the germline V gene. The CDR3 region is CASSGGEDYNEQFF. The CDR3 DNA is TGTGCCAGCAGCGGGGGTGAAGACTACAATGAGCAGTTCTTC.

This clonotype was seen many times. This sequence joins TRBV10-3 and TRBJ2-1; 12 bases are a match to TRBD2. Germline values: CDR1 ENHRY, CDR2 SYGVKD. After removal of 4 bases from V and 6 bases from J, the junction contained 4 bases not matched to a gene. CDR3 size: 15 residues. CDR3 amino acids: CAISGLAGDLNEQFF. Written as DNA, the CDR3 is TGTGCCATCAGTGGACTAGCGGGAGATCTCAATGAGCAGTTCTTC.

The chain uses TRBV11-2 and TRBJ2-2, with 14 positions matching TRBD2. V was pared by 0 bases and J by 5 bases, with 23 bases of the junction left unmatched. The CDR3 runs to 24 residues. Germline V lookup: CDR1 SGHAT, CDR2 FQNNGV. Here the CDR3 DNA reads TGTGCCAGCAGCTTAGATCGATTTAGGACAGGGGGACTAGCGGGAGAAGGTGATACCGGGGAGCTGTTTTTT. This codes for CASSLDRFRTGGLAGEGDTGELFF.

The chain couples TRBV11-2 to TRBJ2-7; 10 nucleotides align to TRBD2. The CDR3 sequence is 16 residues long. The germline CDR1 and CDR2 sequences are SGHAT and FQNNGV. With 3 bases clipped from V and 7 bases from J, the junction kept 12 bases outside the gene matches. In DNA, the CDR3 is TGTGCCAGCAGCTTGCGGTCAGCGGGAGGGGACCGGGAGCAGTACTTC. Its protein is CASSLRSAGGDREQYF.

The chain links TRBV29-1 to TRBJ2-2; D possibly matches TRBD1 or TRBD2 (5 bases each). The CDR3 covers 15 residues. V was cut by 1 base and J by 1 base, with 10 bases left in between. Germline assignment: CDR1 SQVTM and CDR2 ANQGSEA. CDR3 amino acids: CSVEGGAKNTGELFF. CDR3 nucleotides: TGCAGCGTTGAAGGAGGGGCAAAGAACACCGGGGAGCTGTTTTTT.

Many counts were recorded for this clonotype. The rearrangement links TRBV7-9 to TRBJ2-5; D remains unclear. The germline V and J ends were trimmed by 1 base and 5 bases, with 14 bases remaining between them. The CDR3 is made up of 15 amino acids. In germline, CDR1 is SEHNR, CDR2 FQNEAQ (reference sequence). CDR3 sequence: CASSLVGALTETQYF. In DNA, the CDR3 is TGTGCCAGCAGCTTAGTAGGAGCGTTGACGGAGACCCAGTACTTC.

This sequence joins TRBV18 and TRBJ1-1; D is perhaps TRBD1 (5 bases). Per the germline V gene, CDR1 is KGHSH and CDR2 is LQKENI. With 6 bases removed from V and 7 bases from J, the gap between germline ends came to 21 bases. The CDR3 runs 15 residues. The CDR3 DNA is TGTGCCAGCTCCCCGCCGGGAGAAGGGGCGATTGAAGCTTTCTTT. Amino acids: CASSPPGEGAIEAFF.

This clonotype came up many times. The chain joins TRBV7-9 to TRBJ2-3; D is unclear. Trimming stripped 2 bases from V and 6 bases from J, with 15 bases between. The length of the CDR3 is 15 residues. Germline CDR1 and CDR2: SEHNR and FQNEAQ (reference sequence). CDR3 sequence reads: CASSLRRLFGDTQYF. Here the CDR3 DNA reads TGTGCCAGCAGCTTACGGCGTCTCTTTGGGGATACGCAGTATTTT.

This clonotype occurred once. A much bigger clone sits one base away, suggesting this may be a read error. The genes are TRBV2 and TRBJ2-5; D possibly corresponds to TRBD2 (5 bases). V lost 6 bases to trimming and J lost 1 base, with 18 bases between them. Germline V gives CDR1 SNHLY, CDR2 FYNNEI. The CDR3 totals 16 residues. The CDR3 DNA is TGTGCCAGCAGCCGACGAGGGTCTAGAGCCCAAGAGACCCAGTACTTC. It encodes CASSRRGSRAQETQYF.

The chain's CDR3 is CASSTQGHYGYTF. The CDR3, as DNA: TGTGCCAGTAGTACACAGGGGCACTATGGCTACACCTTC. V is TRBV19 and J is TRBJ1-2; 7 bases fit TRBD1. J was trimmed by 3 bases and V by 4 bases; bases with no gene match: 2. Per the germline V gene, CDR1 is LNHDA and CDR2 is SQIVND (reference sequence). The length of the CDR3 is 13 residues.

This clonotype was counted at least ten times. The chain joins TRBV14 to TRBJ2-4, with 7 bases aligning to TRBD1. Losses at the gene ends were 4 bases for V and 3 bases for J; bases not matched to a gene: 6. The germline CDR1 and CDR2 sequences are SGHDN and FVKESK. This CDR3 contains 15 residues. This CDR3 is CASSRTGDGKNIQYF. The DNA for the CDR3 is TGTGCCAGCAGCCGTACAGGGGATGGCAAAAACATTCAGTACTTC.

This clonotype has ten or more counts. The rearrangement joins TRBV20-1 to TRBJ2-4, with D possibly TRBD1 on 6 matching bases. The CDR3 sequence is 15 residues long. V was shortened by 6 bases and J by 0 bases, with 15 bases between the two germline ends. Germline V gene lookup returns CDR1 DFQATT and CDR2 SNEGSKA (reference sequence). CDR3 amino acids: CSALGAILAKNIQYF. The CDR3 DNA is TGCAGTGCCCTGGGGGCAATACTAGCCAAAAACATTCAGTACTTC.

This clonotype has a count of ten or more. CDR3 in amino acids: CSARIPGNRNSEQYF. CDR3 sequence (DNA): TGCAGTGCTAGAATTCCGGGGAATCGGAACTCCGAGCAGTACTTC. The gene calls are TRBV20-1 and TRBJ2-7; possibly TRBD2 for D (5 bases). V was clipped by 2 bases and J by 6 bases, with 20 bases between them. The CDR3 length is 15 residues. Germline V gene data show CDR1 as DFQATT and CDR2 as SNEGSKA (reference sequence).

The sample holds many counts of this clonotype. The gene calls are TRBV5-1 and TRBJ1-4, with 12 bases that match TRBD1. The V gene's germline CDR1 is SGHRS and CDR2 YFSETQ. CDR3 size: 16 residues. After removal of 5 bases from V and 5 bases from J, the junction contained 7 bases not matched to a gene. The CDR3 region is CASRGQGAERNEKLFF. CDR3 DNA: TGCGCCAGCAGGGGACAGGGGGCCGAAAGAAATGAAAAACTGTTTTTT.

The chain joins TRBV7-8 to TRBJ2-3; 12 bases match TRBD2. J lost 4 bases, V lost 2 bases, and 13 bases had no gene match. The CDR3 is 19 amino acids. CDR1 is SGHVS and CDR2 is FQNEAQ in the germline V gene. Here the CDR3 reads CASSLSSSGGEGMSDTQYF. The CDR3 coding sequence is TGTGCCAGCAGCTTATCGTCTAGCGGGGGGGAGGGGATGTCAGATACGCAGTATTTT.

This clonotype was picked up a small number of times. At one end, the junction sequence differs from germline, possibly due to a read error. The chain carries TRBV20-1 and TRBJ1-5; D is undetermined. CDR1 is DFQATT, CDR2 SNEGSKA, per germline (reference sequence). The CDR3 consists of 14 residues. CDR3 amino acids: CSARGLNSNQPQNF. In DNA form, the CDR3 reads TGCAGTGCTAGGGGCCTTAATAGCAATCAGCCCCAGAATTTT.

The chain carries TRBV28 and TRBJ2-5; D gene unclear. V was cut by 5 bases and J by 6 bases, with 19 bases left in between. From germline, CDR1 is MDHEN and CDR2 SYDVKM. This CDR3 has 15 amino acids. In nucleotides, the CDR3 is TGTGCCAGCAGTCCCCGTGTGATTACTCAAAAGACCCAGTACTTC. It translates to CASSPRVITQKTQYF.

This clonotype was seen ten or more times. The chain couples TRBV20-1 to TRBJ2-7; no reliable D call. The CDR3 consists of 14 residues. The germline gives CDR1 DFQATT, CDR2 SNEGSKA (reference sequence). V was trimmed by 3 bases and J by 0 bases, leaving 12 bases between them. CDR3 sequence: CSASTVTHSYEQYF. As DNA, the CDR3 is TGCAGTGCTAGCACAGTAACGCACTCCTACGAGCAGTACTTC.

This clonotype was recorded many times. V is TRBV20-1 and J is TRBJ1-2; TRBD1 is a possible D gene (6 bases). Germline lookup yields CDR1 DFQATT and CDR2 SNEGSKA (reference sequence). The germline V and J ends were trimmed by 4 bases and 3 bases, with 12 bases remaining between them. CDR3 length equals 13 residues. The CDR3 loop reads CSATAGVYYGYTF. The CDR3 DNA follows: TGCAGTGCTACCGCAGGGGTTTACTATGGCTACACCTTC.

This clonotype was found many times. The chain uses TRBV5-1 and TRBJ2-7; D is possibly TRBD1 (6 bases). The germline gives CDR1 SGHRS, CDR2 YFSETQ. This CDR3 is built from 15 residues. Trimming took off 4 bases at V and 0 bases at J, with 14 bases between the two ends. The CDR3: CASSPEDRSSYEQYF. The DNA for the CDR3 is TGCGCCAGCAGCCCGGAGGACAGAAGCTCCTACGAGCAGTACTTC. The whole variable domain, remainder taken from reference TRBV5-1 and TRBJ2-7, is KAGVTQTPRYLIKTRGQQVTLSCSPISGHRSVSWYQQTPGQGLQFLFEYFSETQRNKGNFPGRFSGRQFSNSRSEMNVSTLELGDSALYLCASSPEDRSSYEQYFGPGTRLTVT.

Many counts were recorded for this clonotype. The genes are TRBV7-2 and TRBJ1-6; no definite D call. CDR1 is SGHTA, CDR2 FQGNSA, per germline. The length of the CDR3 is 14 residues. The germline V and J ends were trimmed by 2 bases and 7 bases, with 9 bases remaining between them. The DNA of the CDR3 is TGTGCCAGCAGCTTACCACCGATAAATTCACCCCTCCACTTT. Translating it yields CASSLPPINSPLHF.

This clonotype was detected many times. The chain joins TRBV6-5 to TRBJ2-3; D is unclear. Looked up from germline, CDR1 is MNHEY and CDR2 is SVGAGI. This CDR3 has 14 amino acids. V gave up 6 bases and J gave up 2 bases, with 12 bases separating them. CDR3 nucleotides: TGTGCCAGCAGCCTCGGGTCCTCCACAGATACGCAGTATTTT. Its translation is CASSLGSSTDTQYF.

This clonotype was seen many times. The CDR3, as DNA: TGCAGTGCTCTAGGGGGGACCACCGGGGAGCTGTTTTTT. Translated, it gives CSALGGTTGELFF. This chain connects TRBV20-1 to TRBJ2-2; D possibly uses TRBD1 or TRBD2 (6 bases each). V was trimmed by 5 bases and J by 4 bases, leaving 11 bases between them. CDR3 size: 13 residues. The germline CDR1 and CDR2 sequences are DFQATT and SNEGSKA (reference sequence).